This T cell receptor beta chain was obtained from a study of cytomegalovirus exposure and HLA in healthy donors. PCR was performed using 60 Vbeta and 13 Jbeta primers. The repertoire was sequenced with immunoSEQ multiplex PCR; TCRdb's copy has only in-frame clones and lacks some. The repertoire holds tens of thousands of clones, with approximately 72% as singletons. A few counts support this clone. This sequence was found in a woman aged 40-49 years in good health and CMV-seronegative. Source material: PBMCs.

The CDR3 protein is CASSIRTSVSLVDEQFF. DNA for the CDR3: TGTGCCAGTAGTATTAGAACTAGTGTTAGCTTGGTCGATGAGCAGTTCTTC. This chain uses TRBV19 with TRBJ2-1, with TRBD2 as a possible D gene (5 bases). Per germline, CDR1 LNHDA and CDR2 SQIVND (reference sequence). The length of the CDR3 is 17 residues. V was cut by 3 bases and J by 8 bases, with 23 bases left in between.